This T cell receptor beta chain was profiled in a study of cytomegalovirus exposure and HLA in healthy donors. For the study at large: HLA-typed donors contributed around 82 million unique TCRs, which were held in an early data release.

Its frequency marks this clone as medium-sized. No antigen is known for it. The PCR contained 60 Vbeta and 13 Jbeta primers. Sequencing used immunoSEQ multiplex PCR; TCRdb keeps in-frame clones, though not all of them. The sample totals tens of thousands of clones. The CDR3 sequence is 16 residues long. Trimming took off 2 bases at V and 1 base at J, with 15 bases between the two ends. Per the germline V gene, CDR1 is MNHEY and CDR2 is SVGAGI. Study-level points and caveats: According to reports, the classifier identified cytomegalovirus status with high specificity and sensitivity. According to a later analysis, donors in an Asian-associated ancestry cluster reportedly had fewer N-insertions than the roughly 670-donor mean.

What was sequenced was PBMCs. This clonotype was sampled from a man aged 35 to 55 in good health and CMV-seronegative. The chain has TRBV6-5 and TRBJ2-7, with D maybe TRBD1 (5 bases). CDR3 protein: CASSYTIPGFSYEQYF. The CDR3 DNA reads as TGTGCCAGCAGTTACACAATTCCAGGGTTTTCCTACGAGCAGTACTTC.